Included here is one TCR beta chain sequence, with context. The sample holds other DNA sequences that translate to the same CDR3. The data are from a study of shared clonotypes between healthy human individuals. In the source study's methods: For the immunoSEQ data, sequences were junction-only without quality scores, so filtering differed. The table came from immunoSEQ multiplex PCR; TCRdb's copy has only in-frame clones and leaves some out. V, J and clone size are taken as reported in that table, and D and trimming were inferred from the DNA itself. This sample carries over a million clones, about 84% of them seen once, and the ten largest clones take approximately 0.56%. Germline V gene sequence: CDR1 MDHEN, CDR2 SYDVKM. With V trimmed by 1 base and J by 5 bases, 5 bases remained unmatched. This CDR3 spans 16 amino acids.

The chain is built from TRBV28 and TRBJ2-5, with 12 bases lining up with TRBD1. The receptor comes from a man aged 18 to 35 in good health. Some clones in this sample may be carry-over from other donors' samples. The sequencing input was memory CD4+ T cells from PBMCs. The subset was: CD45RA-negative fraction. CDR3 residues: CASSLLGQGARETQYF. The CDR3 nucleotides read TGTGCCAGCAGTTTATTGGGACAGGGGGCTCGGGAGACCCAGTACTTC. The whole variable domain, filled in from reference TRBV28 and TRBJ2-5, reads DVKVTQSSRYLVKRTGEKVFLECVQDMDHENMFWYRQDPGLGLRLIYFSYDVKMKEKGDIPEGYSVSREKKERFSLILESASTNQTSMYLCASSLLGQGARETQYFGPGTRLLVL.